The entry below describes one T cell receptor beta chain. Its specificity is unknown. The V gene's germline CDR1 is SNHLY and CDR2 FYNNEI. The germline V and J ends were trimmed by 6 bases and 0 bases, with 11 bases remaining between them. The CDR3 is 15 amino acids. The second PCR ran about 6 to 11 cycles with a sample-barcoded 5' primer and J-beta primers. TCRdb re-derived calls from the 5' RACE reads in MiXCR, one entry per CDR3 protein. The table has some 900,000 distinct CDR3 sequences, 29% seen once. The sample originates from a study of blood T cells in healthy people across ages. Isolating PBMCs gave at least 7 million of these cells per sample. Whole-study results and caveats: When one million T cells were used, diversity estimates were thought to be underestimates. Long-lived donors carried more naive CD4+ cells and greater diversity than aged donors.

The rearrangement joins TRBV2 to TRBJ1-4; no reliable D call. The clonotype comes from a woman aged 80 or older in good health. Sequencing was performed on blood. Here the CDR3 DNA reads TGTGCCAGCAGCTTGGGAGCTCCAACTAATGAAAAACTGTTTTTT. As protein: CASSLGAPTNEKLFF.